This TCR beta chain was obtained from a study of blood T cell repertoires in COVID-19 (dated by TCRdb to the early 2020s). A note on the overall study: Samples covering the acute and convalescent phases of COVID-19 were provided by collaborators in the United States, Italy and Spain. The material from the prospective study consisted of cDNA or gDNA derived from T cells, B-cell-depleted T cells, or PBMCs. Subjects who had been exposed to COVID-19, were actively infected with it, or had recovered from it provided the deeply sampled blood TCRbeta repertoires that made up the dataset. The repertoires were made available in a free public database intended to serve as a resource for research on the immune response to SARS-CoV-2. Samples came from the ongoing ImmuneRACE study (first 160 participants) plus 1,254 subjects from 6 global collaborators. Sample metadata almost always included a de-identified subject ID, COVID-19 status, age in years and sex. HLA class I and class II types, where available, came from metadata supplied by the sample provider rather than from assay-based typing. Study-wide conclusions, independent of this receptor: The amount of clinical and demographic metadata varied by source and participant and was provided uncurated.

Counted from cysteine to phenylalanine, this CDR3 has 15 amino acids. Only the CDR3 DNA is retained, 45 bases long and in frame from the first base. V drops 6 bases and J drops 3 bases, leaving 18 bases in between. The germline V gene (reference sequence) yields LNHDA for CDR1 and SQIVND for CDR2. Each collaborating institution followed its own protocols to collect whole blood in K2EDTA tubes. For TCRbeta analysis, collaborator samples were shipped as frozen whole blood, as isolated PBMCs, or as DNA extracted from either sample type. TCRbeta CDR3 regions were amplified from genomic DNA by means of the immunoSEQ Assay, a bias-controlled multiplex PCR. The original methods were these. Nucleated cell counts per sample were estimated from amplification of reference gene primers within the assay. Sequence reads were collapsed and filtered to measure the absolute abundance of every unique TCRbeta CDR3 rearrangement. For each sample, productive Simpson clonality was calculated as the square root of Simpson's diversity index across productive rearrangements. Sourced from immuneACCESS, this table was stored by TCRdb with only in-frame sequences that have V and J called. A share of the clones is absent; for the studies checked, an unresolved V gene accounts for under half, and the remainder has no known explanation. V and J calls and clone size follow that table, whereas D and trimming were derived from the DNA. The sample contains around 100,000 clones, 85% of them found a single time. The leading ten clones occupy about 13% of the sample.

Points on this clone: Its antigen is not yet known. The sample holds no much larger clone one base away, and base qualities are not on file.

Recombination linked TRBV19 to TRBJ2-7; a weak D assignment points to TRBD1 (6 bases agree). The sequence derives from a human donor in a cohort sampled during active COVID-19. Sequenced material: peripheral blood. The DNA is TGTGCCAGTAGCATCTGGACAGCAAATCTCTACGAGCAGTACTTC. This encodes CASSIWTANLYEQYF.